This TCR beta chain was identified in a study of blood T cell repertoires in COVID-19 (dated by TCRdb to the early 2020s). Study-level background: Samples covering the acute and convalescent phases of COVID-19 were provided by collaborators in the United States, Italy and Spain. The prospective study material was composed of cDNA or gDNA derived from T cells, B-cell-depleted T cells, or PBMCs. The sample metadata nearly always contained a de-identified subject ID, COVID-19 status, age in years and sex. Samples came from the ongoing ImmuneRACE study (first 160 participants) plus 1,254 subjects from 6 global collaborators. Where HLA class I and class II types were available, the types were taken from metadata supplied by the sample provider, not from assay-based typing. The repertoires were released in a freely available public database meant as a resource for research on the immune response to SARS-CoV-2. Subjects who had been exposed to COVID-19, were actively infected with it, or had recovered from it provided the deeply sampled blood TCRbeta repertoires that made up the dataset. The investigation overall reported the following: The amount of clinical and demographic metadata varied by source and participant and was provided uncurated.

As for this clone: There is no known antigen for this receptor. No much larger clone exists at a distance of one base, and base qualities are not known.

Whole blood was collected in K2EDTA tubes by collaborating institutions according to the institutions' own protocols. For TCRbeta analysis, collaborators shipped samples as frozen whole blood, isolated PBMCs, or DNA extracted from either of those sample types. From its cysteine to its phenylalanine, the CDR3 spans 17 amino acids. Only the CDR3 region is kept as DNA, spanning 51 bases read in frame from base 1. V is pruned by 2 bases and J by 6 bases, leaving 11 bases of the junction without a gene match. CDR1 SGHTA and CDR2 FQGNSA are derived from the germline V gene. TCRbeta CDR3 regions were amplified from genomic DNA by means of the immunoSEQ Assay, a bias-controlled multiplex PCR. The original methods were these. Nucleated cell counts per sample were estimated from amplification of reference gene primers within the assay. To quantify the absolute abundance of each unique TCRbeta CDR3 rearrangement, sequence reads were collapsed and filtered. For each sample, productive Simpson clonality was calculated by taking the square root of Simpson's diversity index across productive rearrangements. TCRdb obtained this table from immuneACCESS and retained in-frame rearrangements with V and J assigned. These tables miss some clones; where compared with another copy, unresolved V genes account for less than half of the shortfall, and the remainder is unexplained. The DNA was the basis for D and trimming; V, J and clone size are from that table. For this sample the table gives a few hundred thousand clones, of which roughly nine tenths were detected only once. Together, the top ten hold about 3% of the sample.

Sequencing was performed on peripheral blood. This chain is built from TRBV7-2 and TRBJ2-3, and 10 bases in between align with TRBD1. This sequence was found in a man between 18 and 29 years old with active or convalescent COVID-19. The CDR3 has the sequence CASSLRTGGVSADTQYF. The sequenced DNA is TGTGCCAGCAGCTTAAGGACAGGGGGTGTCTCAGCCGATACGCAGTATTTT.